Below, 5 T cell receptor beta chains from the same sample are listed, as sequenced in a study of cytomegalovirus exposure and HLA in healthy donors. PCR amplification relied on 60 Vbeta primers (plus 13 Jbeta primers). Sequenced by immunoSEQ multiplex PCR; TCRdb stores in-frame clones only, minus some. The profile shows 100,000 to 150,000 clones, 75% of them singletons. Sample: PBMCs. These receptor sequences come from a woman aged 45-65 years in good health and CMV-seronegative.

The chain combines TRBV11-3 with TRBJ2-7; 14 bases fit TRBD2. CDR1 is SGHNT, CDR2 YENEEA, per germline. The junction had 6 bases not matched to a gene; V was cut back by 4 bases and J by 7 bases. This CDR3 is 15 amino acids long. DNA for the CDR3: TGTGCCAGCAGCTCGGGGACTAGCGGGAGTGGGGAGCAGTACTTC. Translating it yields CASSSGTSGSGEQYF. The full variable domain, rest sourced from reference TRBV11-3 and TRBJ2-7, is EAGVVQSPRYKIIEKKQPVAFWCNPISGHNTLYWYLQNLGQGPELLIRYENEEAVDDSQLPKDRFSAERLKGVDSTLKIQPAELGDSAVYLCASSSGTSGSGEQYFGPGTRLTVT.

This clone was detected once. The chain carries TRBV5-1 and TRBJ2-1; TRBD1 matches 7 bases. Looked up from germline, CDR1 is SGHRS and CDR2 is YFSETQ. The CDR3 loop spans 16 amino acids. J lost 4 bases, V lost 2 bases, and 9 bases had no gene match. CDR3: CASSLSGTEIYNEQFF. As DNA, the CDR3 is TGCGCCAGCAGCTTATCCGGGACAGAGATTTACAATGAGCAGTTCTTC.

The rearrangement joins TRBV16 to TRBJ2-7; TRBD1 is a possible D gene (5 bases). CDR1 KGHSY and CDR2 FQNENV come from the germline V gene. V lost 2 bases and J lost 6, with 14 bases in between. The CDR3 sequence is 14 residues long. In DNA form, the CDR3 reads TGTGCCAGCAGCCAAGGGCAGGGAATAGGCGAGCAGTACTTC. Translated, it gives CASSQGQGIGEQYF.

This clone has a single count. The chain is built from TRBV7-9 and TRBJ1-1; D uncertain. Germline V CDR1 and CDR2: SEHNR, FQNEAQ (reference sequence). The V end lost 3 bases, the J end lost 3 bases, and 8 bases lay between the germline ends. The CDR3 spans 13 residues. CDR3 sequence (DNA): TGTGCCAGCAGCTTTTCCCTAGACACTGAAGCTTTCTTT. Protein: CASSFSLDTEAFF.

The CDR3 nucleotides are TGTGCCAGCAGTTTCCAGGGGGGCACCGGGGAGCTGTTTTTT. Its translation: CASSFQGGTGELFF. The chain uses TRBV27 and TRBJ2-2, with D tentatively TRBD1 (7 bases). Trimming took 3 bases from V and 4 from J, leaving 9 bases between them. Per the germline V gene, CDR1 is MNHEY and CDR2 is SMNVEV (reference sequence). The CDR3 sequence is 14 residues long.